This T cell receptor (beta chain) was recovered during a study of graft-versus-host responses after intestinal transplantation. Background on the study: Anti-thymocyte globulin served as induction for all recipients, who then took tacrolimus and steroids for about three years.

As to this clone: What it recognizes is unknown.

The data were produced by immunoSEQ multiplex PCR, yet TCRdb's version contains in-frame clones alone and is incomplete. Here the sample spans about 100,000 clones, over 75% being singletons. With 1 base clipped from V and 2 bases from J, the junction kept 9 bases outside the gene matches. CDR3 length: 18 residues. Germline V CDR1 and CDR2: KGHSH, LQKENI. The chain employs TRBV18 and TRBJ2-3; 10 bases are a match to TRBD2. Sample: unstimulated CD4+ T cells sorted from spleen or lymph node cells, taken before intestinal transplant. The clonotype comes from a human donor who received an intestinal transplant. CDR3 protein: CASSPLSLLAGATDTQYF. CDR3 sequence (DNA): TGTGCCAGCTCACCACTTAGCCTTCTAGCGGGAGCCACAGATACGCAGTATTTT.